This TCR beta chain was sequenced during a study of cytotoxic CD8 clonotypes in ibrutinib-treated CLL. Study details: Response samples followed a median about 11 months of treatment, range 6 to 36.

Sequencing was performed with immunoSEQ multiplex PCR; in TCRdb, only in-frame clones are kept and a portion is missing. There are some 63,000 clones in the sample; 90% occur only once, and approximately 3.1% lies in the top ten. With respect to this clone: The antigen remains undetermined.

Trimming removed 6 bases from V and 6 bases from J, with 14 bases in between. The CDR3 extends over 14 amino acids. Germline-derived CDR1 and CDR2 are SNHLY and FYNNEI. Study-wide findings and caveats: Baseline levels of clonality went above those of age-matched healthy donors and moved with circulating CD8+ T-cell counts.

This material consisted of PBMCs, taken after 12 months of ibrutinib treatment. V is TRBV2 and J is TRBJ1-4, with D perhaps matching TRBD1 (6 bases). The sequence was collected from a human donor with chronic lymphocytic leukemia. DNA for the CDR3: TGTGCCAGCAGAAAAGGGGGGGCTGATGAAAAACTGTTTTTT. This translates into CASRKGGADEKLFF.